These 22 T cell receptor beta chains were sequenced from one sample in a study of blood T cell repertoires in COVID-19. Clones were sequenced by immunoSEQ multiplex PCR, and TCRdb holds only the in-frame ones, with some missing. Of under 95,000 clones listed, around 82% were seen once; the top ten hold 1.2%. Sequenced input: peripheral blood. These receptors came from an elderly woman with acute or convalescent COVID-19.

Only one count was recorded for this clone. The chain joins TRBV6-5 to TRBJ2-1; D perhaps matches TRBD2 (6 bases). Between the trimmed V and J ends, which lost 0 bases and 7 bases, there was a span of 16 bases. The CDR3 extends over 16 amino acids. Per germline, CDR1 MNHEY and CDR2 SVGAGI. The CDR3 sequence: CASSYSLSGRKNEQFF. CDR3 DNA sequence: TGTGCCAGCAGTTACTCCCTCTCCGGGAGAAAAAATGAGCAGTTCTTC.

The gene calls are TRBV4-1 and TRBJ2-4; no clear D. The CDR3 is 14 residues long. The ends were cut back, 4 bases at V and 0 bases at J, with 7 bases in the middle. The germline CDR1 and CDR2 sequences are MGHRA and YSYEKL. The CDR3 DNA reads TGCGCCAGCAGCCTAACACCAGCCAAAAACATTCAGTACTTC. Its translation: CASSLTPAKNIQYF.

The rearrangement links TRBV18 to TRBJ1-2, with D possibly matching TRBD1 (5 bases). CDR3 size: 13 residues. From germline, CDR1 is KGHSH and CDR2 LQKENI. V was cut by 6 bases and J by 4 bases, with 12 bases left in between. In nucleotides, the CDR3 is TGTGCCAGCTCGCTCCCACAGGTCTATGGCTACACCTTC. Its protein is CASSLPQVYGYTF.

This clone was seen a handful of times. This rearrangement joins TRBV27 to TRBJ2-1; 10 bases align to TRBD2. The CDR3 length is 16 residues. V gave up 10 bases and J gave up 4 bases; unmatched junction bases: 13. Germline lookup yields CDR1 MNHEY and CDR2 SMNVEV (reference sequence). The CDR3 loop is CATRPSEAGGYNEQFF. The CDR3 DNA follows: TGTGCCACCCGGCCAAGTGAAGCGGGAGGGTACAATGAGCAGTTCTTC.

The chain links TRBV6-6 to TRBJ2-3; TRBD2 agrees at 11 bases. V lost 5 bases, J lost 2 bases, and 9 bases stayed unmatched. Germline V gene sequence: CDR1 MNHNY, CDR2 SVGAGI (reference sequence). This CDR3 region has 17 residues. DNA of the CDR3: TGTGCCAGCAGTCGCCCTCTAGCGGGAGGTTACACAGATACGCAGTATTTT. This translates into CASSRPLAGGYTDTQYF.

This chain connects TRBV7-2 to TRBJ1-1; a possible D gene is TRBD1 (5 bases). This CDR3 spans 9 amino acids. V was shortened by 11 bases and J by 8 bases, with 9 bases between the two germline ends. Germline V CDR1 and CDR2: SGHTA, FQGNSA. CDR3 in amino acids: CAGRQEAFF. The CDR3 region has the DNA TGTGCCGGAAGACAGGAAGCTTTCTTT.

The V gene is TRBV6-1, the J gene TRBJ1-2, with D unresolved. Germline values: CDR1 MNHNS, CDR2 SASEGT. The CDR3 has 11 amino acids. Trimming removed 6 bases at V and 3 bases at J, with 5 bases between. CDR3 DNA: TGTGCCAGCAGCGCGGACTATGGCTACACCTTC. This codes for CASSADYGYTF.

This clone was seen only a few times. The chain combines TRBV11-2 with TRBJ2-3, with 9 positions matching TRBD2. Germline values: CDR1 SGHAT, CDR2 FQNNGV. This CDR3 spans 17 amino acids. V shed 0 bases and J 4 bases; nucleotides not matched to a gene: 8. Here the CDR3 DNA reads TGTGCCAGCAGCTTAGAAATGGCTAGCGGGATCCCAGATACGCAGTATTTT. Translating it yields CASSLEMASGIPDTQYF.

The V call is TRBV13, the J call TRBJ2-2; 9 bases are a match to TRBD2. V shed 5 bases, J shed 6 bases, and the junction held 7 bases outside the gene matches. Germline CDR1 reads PRHDT; CDR2 reads FYEKMQ (reference sequence). This CDR3 has 15 residues. The CDR3 nucleotides are TGTGCCAGCAGCCCCCGGACTAGCGCGGCCGGGGAGCTGTTTTTT. Residues: CASSPRTSAAGELFF.

This chain uses TRBV2 with TRBJ1-1; D possibly corresponds to TRBD1 (6 bases). This CDR3 has 14 residues. Germline CDR1 and CDR2: SNHLY and FYNNEI. The V and J ends lost 2 bases and 4 bases respectively, with 11 bases between them. In nucleotides, the CDR3 is TGTGCCAGCAGTGAAACCAGGGGTGGCACTGAAGCTTTCTTT. Protein sequence: CASSETRGGTEAFF.

The J gene is TRBJ1-5, the V gene TRBV5-6, with D tentatively TRBD1 (5 bases). The CDR3 is 16 residues long. Per the germline V gene, CDR1 is SGHDT and CDR2 is YYEEEE. V lost 2 bases and J lost 6, with 18 bases in between. CDR3 amino acids: CASSFSPGRGGQPQHF. CDR3 in DNA: TGTGCCAGCAGCTTCTCTCCAGGGCGCGGCGGTCAGCCCCAGCATTTT.

The rearrangement uses TRBV28 and TRBJ1-2, with D perhaps matching TRBD1 (6 bases). Per germline, CDR1 MDHEN and CDR2 SYDVKM. V was shortened by 10 bases and J by 5 bases, with 26 bases between the two germline ends. The CDR3 runs 16 residues. The DNA for the CDR3 is TGTGCCACATCCTCTTGGGGGGGCACGGGTAGTTATGGCTACACCTTC. Translating gives CATSSWGGTGSYGYTF.

J is TRBJ1-2 and V is TRBV28; D is perhaps TRBD1 (6 bases). This CDR3 has 14 amino acids. Germline V gene sequence: CDR1 MDHEN, CDR2 SYDVKM. V lost 3 bases and J lost 2, with 10 bases in between. The DNA for the CDR3 is TGTGCCAGCAGTTTTATTGACAGGAACTATGGCTACACCTTC. It specifies CASSFIDRNYGYTF.

This chain's CDR3 is CASSATSAGGELFF. The CDR3 nucleotides read TGTGCCAGCAGTGCGACTAGCGCGGGCGGGGAGCTGTTTTTT. V and J are TRBV27 and TRBJ2-2; 8 bases line up with TRBD2. V was pared by 5 bases and J by 7 bases, with 6 bases of the junction left unmatched. The CDR3 length is 14 residues. Germline loops: CDR1 MNHEY, CDR2 SMNVEV (reference sequence).

The V call is TRBV7-9, the J call TRBJ2-2; D is possibly TRBD2 (6 bases). CDR1 SEHNR and CDR2 FQNEAQ come from the germline V gene (reference sequence). CDR3 length equals 15 residues. The V and J ends lost 4 bases and 0 bases respectively, with 9 bases between them. CDR3 region: CASSYGGTNTGELFF. The CDR3 DNA sequence: TGTGCCAGCAGCTACGGGGGAACGAACACCGGGGAGCTGTTTTTT.

In regard to this clone: This CDR3 is also generated by other DNA sequences in the sample. The chain has TRBV5-8 and TRBJ1-5; the D is unclear. This CDR3 comprises 13 residues. Germline CDR1 SGHTS, CDR2 YDEGEE. With 4 bases removed from V and 0 bases from J, the gap between germline ends came to 5 bases. The CDR3 DNA reads as TGTGCCAGCAGCACCTATAGCAATCAGCCCCAGCATTTT. Its protein is CASSTYSNQPQHF.

The gene calls are TRBV6-5 and TRBJ1-1; 11 bases align to TRBD1. V lost 6 bases to trimming and J lost 5 bases; unmatched junction nucleotides: 8. Germline V CDR1 and CDR2: MNHEY, SVGAGI. The CDR3 is made up of 15 amino acids. CDR3 region: CASSEDRGRGTEAFF. CDR3 DNA: TGTGCCAGCAGCGAGGACAGGGGGCGGGGGACTGAAGCTTTCTTT.

V and J are TRBV13 and TRBJ1-1, with TRBD1 matching over 7 bases. The CDR3 has 15 amino acids. Germline assignment: CDR1 PRHDT and CDR2 FYEKMQ (reference sequence). Trimming took 6 bases from V and 0 from J; bases not matched to a gene: 7. The CDR3 loop reads CASSTNRGMNTEAFF. CDR3 in DNA: TGTGCCAGCAGTACCAACAGGGGCATGAACACTGAAGCTTTCTTT. Using reference TRBV13 and TRBJ1-1 for the parts outside the CDR3, the full variable domain is AAGVIQSPRHLIKEKRETATLKCYPIPRHDTVYWYQQGPGQDPQFLISFYEKMQSDKGSIPDRFSAQQFSDYHSELNMSSLELGDSALYFCASSTNRGMNTEAFFGQGTRLTVV.

This clone appeared a few times. This chain uses TRBV5-6 with TRBJ2-7, with TRBD1 identical over 9 bases. This CDR3 has 15 amino acids. V shed 4 bases and J 10 bases; nucleotides not matched to a gene: 15. Germline lookup yields CDR1 SGHDT and CDR2 YYEEEE. The DNA for the CDR3 is TGTGCCAGCAGCCTAAGATTAAATACAGGGGGCAATCAGTACTTC. It encodes CASSLRLNTGGNQYF. Looking up the rest from reference TRBV5-6 and TRBJ2-7 gives the full variable domain: DAGVTQSPTHLIKTRGQQVTLRCSPKSGHDTVSWYQQALGQGPQFIFQYYEEEERQRGNFPDRFSGHQFPNYSSELNVNALLLGDSALYLCASSLRLNTGGNQYFGPGTRLTVT.

V and J are TRBV7-9 and TRBJ2-2, with 8 bases fitting TRBD2. The V and J ends lost 3 bases and 3 bases, in that order; junction bases with no gene match: 3. The CDR3 loop spans 15 amino acids. The germline CDR1 and CDR2 sequences are SEHNR and FQNEAQ (reference sequence). CDR3 in DNA: TGTGCCAGCAGCTTGGGACTAGGGGACACCGGGGAGCTGTTTTTT. It encodes CASSLGLGDTGELFF.

The chain joins TRBV6-2 or TRBV6-3 to TRBJ1-3, with D maybe TRBD1 (5 bases). Per germline, CDR1 MNHEY and CDR2 SVGEGT. Between the trimmed V and J ends, which lost 4 bases and 5 bases, there was a span of 15 bases. The length of the CDR3 is 15 residues. CDR3 protein: CASSSPLTDRNTIYF. Here the CDR3 DNA reads TGTGCCAGCAGTTCACCACTGACAGACCGAAACACCATATATTTT.

This chain uses TRBV5-1 with TRBJ2-3; no firm D call. The CDR3 sequence is 13 residues long. V was trimmed by 1 base and J by 5 bases, leaving 8 bases between them. Germline V CDR1 and CDR2: SGHRS, YFSETQ. The CDR3 region is CASSLFPGDTQYF. The CDR3 DNA reads TGCGCCAGCAGCTTGTTTCCGGGAGATACGCAGTATTTT.